A single sample is the source of the 15 T cell receptor beta chains below, sequenced in a study of cytomegalovirus exposure and HLA in healthy donors. Both 60 Vbeta primers and 13 Jbeta primers went into the PCR. TCRdb keeps only in-frame clones here, not all; method: immunoSEQ multiplex PCR. Of approximately 190,000 clones in the sample, about 90% were seen once. Sequencing was done on a sample of PBMCs. The receptors derive from a man aged 25-40 years in good health and CMV-seronegative.

The V gene is TRBV11-2, the J gene TRBJ1-1, with 7 bases identical to TRBD1. CDR1 is SGHAT, CDR2 FQNNGV, per germline. The CDR3 runs 14 residues. J lost 5 bases, V lost 5 bases, and 8 bases had no gene match. The CDR3 loop reads CASSAQGVGTEAFF. The DNA of the CDR3 is TGTGCCAGCAGCGCCCAGGGGGTTGGTACTGAAGCTTTCTTT.

V gene TRBV27 combines with J gene TRBJ2-1, with 7 bases identical to TRBD2. The junction had 8 bases not matched to a gene; V was cut back by 6 bases and J by 0 bases. CDR3 size: 16 residues. The germline gives CDR1 MNHEY, CDR2 SMNVEV (reference sequence). The CDR3 coding sequence is TGTGCCAGCAGCCAAACTACTAGCGACTCCTACAATGAGCAGTTCTTC. It translates to CASSQTTSDSYNEQFF.

J is TRBJ2-1 and V is TRBV14; TRBD2 matches 7 bases. The CDR3 totals 16 residues. Germline V gene lookup returns CDR1 SGHDN and CDR2 FVKESK. V shed 1 base and J 7 bases; nucleotides not matched to a gene: 10. CDR3 coding DNA: TGTGCCAGCAGCCAAGTGGTCGCGGGAGAGGGAAATGAGCAGTTCTTC. Translated: CASSQVVAGEGNEQFF.

This sequence joins TRBV28 and TRBJ2-1, with TRBD2 as a possible D gene (6 bases). This CDR3 region has 16 residues. Germline V gives CDR1 MDHEN, CDR2 SYDVKM. With 5 bases removed from V and 0 bases from J, the gap between germline ends came to 14 bases. The CDR3 sequence is CASSGGMTSSYNEQFF. DNA for the CDR3: TGTGCCAGCAGTGGGGGGATGACAAGCTCCTACAATGAGCAGTTCTTC. Full variable domain (remainder filled in from reference TRBV28 and TRBJ2-1): DVKVTQSSRYLVKRTGEKVFLECVQDMDHENMFWYRQDPGLGLRLIYFSYDVKMKEKGDIPEGYSVSREKKERFSLILESASTNQTSMYLCASSGGMTSSYNEQFFGPGTRLTVL.

The chain carries TRBV18 and TRBJ2-5, with 7 bases matching TRBD2. The CDR3 consists of 13 residues. J was trimmed by 4 bases and V by 6 bases; bases with no gene match: 5. CDR1 and CDR2 from the germline V gene are KGHSH and LQKENI. CDR3 nucleotides: TGTGCCAGCTCGATGCGCGGGAGAGAGACCCAGTACTTC. This codes for CASSMRGRETQYF.

This sequence joins TRBV5-8 and TRBJ2-5, with a possible D match to TRBD1 (6 bases). Germline V gives CDR1 SGHTS, CDR2 YDEGEE. The CDR3 is 16 amino acids. Trimming cost V 6 bases and J 0 bases, with 18 bases left between them. CDR3 sequence reads: CASNRNYGQHQETQYF. CDR3 in DNA: TGTGCCAGCAACCGGAATTACGGACAGCACCAAGAGACCCAGTACTTC.

The chain combines TRBV19 with TRBJ1-2; possibly TRBD1 for D (5 bases). Trimming left V 0 bases short and J 4 bases short, with 18 bases between. This CDR3 has 17 amino acids. Looked up from germline, CDR1 is LNHDA and CDR2 is SQIVND (reference sequence). The CDR3 sequence is CASSIDLRGGDSYGYTF. The CDR3 DNA sequence: TGTGCCAGTAGTATAGATCTGAGGGGAGGGGACTCCTATGGCTACACCTTC.

As concerns this clone: Germline is not matched at one junction end, which may reflect a read error. The chain is built from TRBV6-1 and TRBJ2-7; tentatively, D is TRBD1 (5 bases). The CDR3 consists of 14 residues. The germline V gene has CDR1 MNHNS and CDR2 SASEGT. The DNA for the CDR3 is TGTACCAGCAACATCCACAGGTCCTCCTACGAGCAGTACTTC. Protein: CTSNIHRSSYEQYF.

J is TRBJ2-7 and V is TRBV19; 10 bases agree with TRBD2. The J segment lost 0 bases and the V segment lost 4 bases, leaving 0 bases of the junction unmatched. Germline values: CDR1 LNHDA, CDR2 SQIVND (reference sequence). The CDR3 is 14 amino acids. DNA of the CDR3: TGTGCCAGTAGTAGACTAGCGGGCTCCTACGAGCAGTACTTC. This encodes CASSRLAGSYEQYF.

As for this clone: Its ends do not fully match the called genes, so a read error is possible. This chain connects TRBV5-6 to TRBJ1-5; the D gene is possibly TRBD1 (6 bases). This CDR3 is 15 amino acids long. Per germline, CDR1 SGHDT and CDR2 YYEEEE. CDR3: CASSLNRDSDQPQHF. The DNA of the CDR3 is TGTGCCAGCAGCTTGAACAGGGATAGCGATCAGCCCCAGCATTTT.

The V gene is TRBV10-3, the J gene TRBJ2-3; D is possibly TRBD1 (6 bases). Germline CDR1 and CDR2: ENHRY and SYGVKD. V dropped 0 bases and J dropped 6 bases, with 19 bases sitting between them. The CDR3 sequence is 17 residues long. CDR3 sequence: CAISESTGIGGKDTQYF. Written as DNA, the CDR3 is TGTGCCATCAGTGAGTCGACGGGGATAGGGGGTAAGGATACGCAGTATTTT.

The table lists this clone with a few counts. The CDR3 loop is CASSSAGQGNYGYTF. CDR3 nucleotide sequence: TGTGCCAGCAGTTCCGCCGGACAGGGGAACTATGGCTACACCTTC. This sequence joins TRBV28 and TRBJ1-2, with 9 bases identical to TRBD1. The CDR3 is made up of 15 amino acids. Per germline, CDR1 MDHEN and CDR2 SYDVKM. The V and J ends lost 4 bases and 2 bases, in that order; junction bases with no gene match: 5.

This chain joins TRBV5-1 and TRBJ2-3; D ambiguous. The CDR3 is made up of 13 amino acids. Trimming took 0 bases from V and 6 from J, leaving 8 bases between them. Germline V CDR1 and CDR2: SGHRS, YFSETQ. CDR3 loop: CASSLARYDTQYF. For the CDR3, the DNA is TGCGCCAGCAGCTTGGCGCGGTACGATACGCAGTATTTT.

The chain has TRBV7-8 and TRBJ2-1; TRBD2 aligns across 12 bases. This CDR3 contains 17 residues. Germline-derived CDR1 and CDR2 are SGHVS and FQNEAQ. J lost 8 bases, V lost 2 bases, and 10 bases had no gene match. CDR3 amino acids: CASSLRGGTSGRDEQFF. As DNA, the CDR3 is TGTGCCAGCAGCTTAAGGGGGGGGACTAGCGGGCGGGATGAGCAGTTCTTC.

V usage is TRBV7-2 and J usage is TRBJ2-7, with 9 bases identical to TRBD1. J was trimmed by 1 base and V by 5 bases; bases with no gene match: 6. Germline V lookup: CDR1 SGHTA, CDR2 FQGNSA. This CDR3 comprises 15 residues. The DNA of the CDR3 is TGTGCCAGCAGCGTCCGGGACAGGGAATCCTACGAGCAGTACTTC. Translating gives CASSVRDRESYEQYF.